What follows are 26 T cell receptor beta chains derived from one specimen sequenced in a study of CD4 T cells in relation to SARS-CoV-2 and coronaviruses (dated by TCRdb to about 2021). The method behind the library was the immunoSEQ multiplex PCR assay. The table was pulled from immuneACCESS by TCRdb, which kept in-frame rearrangements only. Such tables lose some clones; where checked, under half of the loss comes from unresolved V genes, and the rest has no known cause. Recorded for this sample are some 30,000 clones; about three quarters of them occurred a single time. The ten biggest clones cover 15% to 20% of the sample. CD4+ T cells from unexposed donors were collected before the COVID-19 pandemic (2011-2018). After more than nine days of culture, CD4+ T cells were isolated with the EasySep CD4+ T cell isolation kit. Which antigens these TCRs recognize remains unknown. The sample comprised CD4+ T cells from PBMCs, cultured in vitro. The receptors shown here come from a human donor in good health.

J is TRBJ1-4 and V is TRBV5-5; D is unclear. The CDR3 covers 15 residues. The V gene lost 0 bases and the J gene lost 5 bases, with 11 bases spanning the gap. Germline-derived CDR1 and CDR2 are SGHKS and YYEKEE (reference sequence). The CDR3 loop reads CASSLGPIPNEKLFF. CDR3 nucleotide sequence: TGTGCCAGCAGCTTGGGGCCCATACCAAATGAAAAACTGTTTTTT.

The rearrangement uses TRBV2 and TRBJ2-5; TRBD2 is a possible D gene (6 bases). The CDR3 has 16 amino acids. V shed 2 bases and J shed 2 bases, with 15 bases lying between them. Per the germline V gene, CDR1 is SNHLY and CDR2 is FYNNEI. For the CDR3, the DNA is TGTGCCAGCAGTGAACTTCCTGGCGGGGAGCAAGAGACCCAGTACTTC. It codes for CASSELPGGEQETQYF.

V and J are TRBV7-6 and TRBJ2-1, with D possibly being TRBD1 or TRBD2 (5 bases each). The CDR3 has 17 amino acids. Trimming removed 4 bases from V and 9 bases from J, with 25 bases in between. Germline V gene sequence: CDR1 SGHVS, CDR2 FNYEAQ. Here the CDR3 reads CASSSQTMTRGPIEQFF. In DNA, the CDR3 is TGTGCCAGCAGCTCCCAGACGATGACACGGGGACCTATTGAGCAGTTCTTC.

The genes are TRBV5-1 and TRBJ2-7; no clear D. Per the germline V gene, CDR1 is SGHRS and CDR2 is YFSETQ. This CDR3 is built from 14 residues. V dropped 3 bases and J dropped 4 bases, with 14 bases sitting between them. The CDR3 nucleotides read TGCGCCAGCAGCTCGGGCGGCTCTGGGTACGAGCAGTACTTC. Its protein product is CASSSGGSGYEQYF.

This chain links TRBV7-2 with TRBJ1-2, with a possible D match to TRBD1 (6 bases). Looked up from germline, CDR1 is SGHTA and CDR2 is FQGNSA. The CDR3 is made up of 16 amino acids. V lost 3 bases and J 4 bases, leaving 18 bases between the germline ends. In DNA form, the CDR3 reads TGTGCCAGCAGCTTCCCGATAGGGGGGGATCCCTATGGCTACACCTTC. Protein product: CASSFPIGGDPYGYTF.

The chain is built from TRBV7-9 and TRBJ2-7, with TRBD2 matching 11 bases. Per the germline V gene, CDR1 is SEHNR and CDR2 is FQNEAQ (reference sequence). The CDR3 is made up of 15 amino acids. J was trimmed by 4 bases and V by 4 bases; bases with no gene match: 6. For the CDR3, the DNA is TGTGCCAGCAGCTCGCCGGGACTAGCGGCTTACGAGCAGTACTTC. Translated: CASSSPGLAAYEQYF.

V and J are TRBV7-8 and TRBJ2-1, with D perhaps matching TRBD2 (6 bases). The V end lost 4 bases, the J end lost 4 bases, and 14 bases lay between the germline ends. This CDR3 has 15 residues. The germline V gene has CDR1 SGHVS and CDR2 FQNEAQ. In DNA, the CDR3 is TGTGCCAGCAGCTCGCCCAGGGCGGGGTACAATGAGCAGTTCTTC. Translated, it gives CASSSPRAGYNEQFF.

This chain links TRBV2 with TRBJ2-7; no clear D. Germline V gene sequence: CDR1 SNHLY, CDR2 FYNNEI. Trimming stripped 8 bases from V and 2 bases from J, with 16 bases between. The CDR3 length is 14 residues. The CDR3 bases are TGTGCCAGCTCTCTCAACTCTCAGGCCTACGAGCAGTACTTC. It is translated as CASSLNSQAYEQYF.

DNA of the CDR3: TGCGCCAGCAGCTTACCCACCGGGACAGGGTTTAATGAGCAGTTCTTC. Encoded protein: CASSLPTGTGFNEQFF. The chain employs TRBV5-1 and TRBJ2-1; 9 bases map to TRBD1. Trimming took 2 bases from V and 7 from J; bases not matched to a gene: 10. Per the germline V gene, CDR1 is SGHRS and CDR2 is YFSETQ. This CDR3 has 16 amino acids.

The chain is built from TRBV19 and TRBJ2-5, with 7 bases matching TRBD2. Unmatched junction bases numbered 4, after V lost 7 bases and J lost 5 bases. The CDR3 extends over 12 amino acids. Germline V gene lookup returns CDR1 LNHDA and CDR2 SQIVND (reference sequence). In nucleotides, the CDR3 is TGTGCCAGTACCTCCGGGAGGGAGACCCAGTACTTC. It translates to CASTSGRETQYF.

This clone was seen more than once but under ten times. The gene calls are TRBV6-9 and TRBJ1-6; TRBD1 might be the D (5 bases). Trimming took off 7 bases at V and 7 bases at J, with 14 bases between the two ends. The CDR3 is made up of 14 amino acids. CDR1 is MNHGY and CDR2 is SVAAGI in the germline V gene. In DNA form, the CDR3 reads TGTGCCAGCACTACAGGCAGTTTAAATTCACCCCTCCACTTT. Translating it yields CASTTGSLNSPLHF.

This chain uses TRBV19 with TRBJ1-1; the D is unclear. The germline gives CDR1 LNHDA, CDR2 SQIVND (reference sequence). Trimming took off 3 bases at V and 1 base at J, with 6 bases between the two ends. The CDR3 is 13 amino acids. CDR3 sequence: CASSIAANTEAFF. The CDR3 nucleotides are TGTGCCAGTAGTATTGCAGCGAACACTGAAGCTTTCTTT.

This clone was counted only a few times. V and J are TRBV3-1 (or the pseudogene TRBV3-2) and TRBJ1-1; D perhaps matches TRBD1 (5 bases). Germline V CDR1 and CDR2: LGHDT, YNNKEL (reference sequence). V lost 5 bases and J 2 bases, leaving 12 bases between the germline ends. CDR3 size: 14 residues. The CDR3 sequence: CASSFQRGNTEAFF. In DNA form, the CDR3 reads TGTGCCAGCAGCTTTCAAAGGGGTAACACTGAAGCTTTCTTT.

V and J are TRBV28 and TRBJ2-2, with TRBD1 as a possible D gene (6 bases). The V gene lost 5 bases and the J gene lost 8 bases, with 15 bases spanning the gap. This CDR3 has 14 amino acids. In germline, CDR1 is MDHEN, CDR2 SYDVKM. The CDR3 DNA follows: TGTGCCAGCAGTCTCCTACAGGGTGTGGGGGAGCTGTTTTTT. It translates to CASSLLQGVGELFF.

The V gene is TRBV18, the J gene TRBJ1-5; possible D gene TRBD1, 5 bases. Trimming stripped 3 bases from V and 7 bases from J, with 16 bases between. CDR1 is KGHSH and CDR2 is LQKENI in the germline V gene. The CDR3 is 15 amino acids. The CDR3 region is CASSPERGSGQPQHF. In DNA, the CDR3 is TGTGCCAGCTCACCGGAGAGGGGCTCAGGGCAGCCCCAGCATTTT. Full variable domain (missing parts from reference TRBV18 and TRBJ1-5): NAGVMQNPRHLVRRRGQEARLRCSPMKGHSHVYWYRQLPEEGLKFMVYLQKENIIDESGMPKERFSAEFPKEGPSILRIQQVVRGDSAAYFCASSPERGSGQPQHFGDGTRLSIL.

The gene calls are TRBV4-1 and TRBJ1-1, with 8 bases that match TRBD1. Germline loops: CDR1 MGHRA, CDR2 YSYEKL. There are 18 residues in the CDR3. Trimming removed 2 bases from V and 5 bases from J; junction bases left unmatched: 16. CDR3 nucleotide sequence: TGCGCCAGCAGCCAACTAAGGGGAACAGGGGGGCCGAGAACTGAAGCTTTCTTT. Its protein product is CASSQLRGTGGPRTEAFF.

V usage is TRBV29-1 and J usage is TRBJ2-3; TRBD2 matches 7 bases. There are 13 residues in the CDR3. After removal of 3 bases from V and 6 bases from J, the junction contained 6 bases not matched to a gene. In germline, CDR1 is SQVTM, CDR2 ANQGSEA. The CDR3 here is CSVDTGGTDTQYF. The CDR3 DNA reads TGCAGCGTTGATACGGGAGGAACGGATACGCAGTATTTT.

This clone has only a few counts. V and J are TRBV11-3 and TRBJ2-1; possible D gene TRBD2, 6 bases. Deletions cut 2 bases from V and 0 bases from J, with 8 bases between. The CDR3 has 15 amino acids. CDR1 and CDR2 from the germline V gene are SGHNT and YENEEA. The CDR3, as DNA: TGTGCCAGCAGCTTACGGGGGAGCTCCTACAATGAGCAGTTCTTC. Residues: CASSLRGSSYNEQFF.

The rearrangement links TRBV3-1 (or the pseudogene TRBV3-2) to TRBJ1-3; the match to TRBD1 covers 7 bases. V dropped 3 bases and J dropped 10; count of bases not matched to a gene: 15. This CDR3 contains 16 residues. Germline CDR1 is LGHDT and CDR2 is YNNKEL (reference sequence). The CDR3, as DNA: TGTGCCAGCAGCCAGGGCAGCGGGACAGTTTCTGGGACCATATATTTT. Translation: CASSQGSGTVSGTIYF.

This rearrangement joins TRBV7-2 to TRBJ2-1, with 9 bases identical to TRBD1. The CDR3 runs to 15 residues. Germline V gives CDR1 SGHTA, CDR2 FQGNSA. V lost 5 bases and J lost 7; bases outside the gene matches: 9. The chain's CDR3 is CASSRGQGSSNEQFF. As DNA, the CDR3 is TGTGCCAGCAGCCGGGGACAGGGTTCATCAAATGAGCAGTTCTTC. The whole variable domain, remainder taken from reference TRBV7-2 and TRBJ2-1, is GAGVSQSPSNKVTEKGKDVELRCDPISGHTALYWYRQSLGQGLEFLIYFQGNSAPDKSGLPSDRFSAERTGGSVSTLTIQRTQQEDSAVYLCASSRGQGSSNEQFFGPGTRLTVL.

The gene calls are TRBV19 and TRBJ1-1; D unclear. Germline CDR1 LNHDA, CDR2 SQIVND (reference sequence). V was clipped by 4 bases and J by 3 bases, with 9 bases between them. The CDR3 consists of 13 residues. In DNA form, the CDR3 reads TGTGCCAGTAGTAGGCCCCCCTACACTGAAGCTTTCTTT. Translation gives CASSRPPYTEAFF.

This clone was observed a single time. The genes are TRBV12-3 or TRBV12-4 and TRBJ2-7; 8 nucleotides match TRBD1. This CDR3 contains 13 residues. With 3 bases clipped from V and 6 bases from J, the junction kept 4 bases outside the gene matches. This CDR3 is CASSFSGGLEQYF. The CDR3 DNA reads TGTGCCAGCAGTTTTTCAGGGGGCCTCGAGCAGTACTTC.

The chain links TRBV12-3 or TRBV12-4 to TRBJ1-5; no definite D call. The CDR3 contains 13 residues. V lost 3 bases and J 0 bases, leaving 3 bases between the germline ends. CDR3 coding DNA: TGTGCCAGCAGTTTTAGTAGCAATCAGCCCCAGCATTTT. Its protein product is CASSFSSNQPQHF.

The chain has TRBV3-1 (or the pseudogene TRBV3-2) and TRBJ2-7; the match to TRBD1 covers 7 bases. The CDR3 length is 15 residues. V lost 0 bases and J lost 5; bases outside the gene matches: 7. Germline V gene data show CDR1 as LGHDT and CDR2 as YNNKEL (reference sequence). The CDR3 DNA follows: TGTGCCAGCAGCCAAGACAACAGGGGATGGGACGAGCAGTACTTC. It codes for CASSQDNRGWDEQYF.

V gene TRBV3-1 (or the pseudogene TRBV3-2) combines with J gene TRBJ2-3; D remains unclear. This CDR3 has 15 residues. The germline CDR1 and CDR2 sequences are LGHDT and YNNKEL (reference sequence). Trimming cost V 4 bases and J 3 bases, with 14 bases left between them. This CDR3 is CASSPDTLRTDTQYF. In nucleotides, the CDR3 is TGTGCCAGCAGCCCTGACACCCTTAGGACAGATACGCAGTATTTT.

This sequence joins TRBV4-1 and TRBJ2-6, with D unresolved. Germline loops: CDR1 MGHRA, CDR2 YSYEKL. V was trimmed by 0 bases and J by 4 bases, leaving 10 bases between them. CDR3 length: 16 residues. CDR3 nucleotide sequence: TGCGCCAGCAGCCAAGATCTCCGGGCCGGGGCCAACGTCCTGACTTTC. It yields the protein CASSQDLRAGANVLTF.